A single sample gave rise to the 16 T cell receptor beta chains below, sequenced in a study of T cell repertoires in cytomegalovirus infection. One entry per CDR3 protein results from TCRdb running MiXCR on the reads. This table has nearly 700,000 distinct CDR3 sequences, around 30% appearing once. These receptors have no identified antigens. The sequencing used cultured PBMCs, collected from culture after CMV antigen stimulation. These receptors were obtained from a human donor in good health (CMV status not recorded). Some clones in this sample may be carry-over from other donors' samples.

The chain links TRBV6-1 to TRBJ2-1; no clear D. V gave up 7 bases and J gave up 0 bases, with 7 bases separating them. CDR3 length: 13 residues. Germline-derived CDR1 and CDR2 are MNHNS and SASEGT. CDR3: CASKESSYNEQFF. In DNA form, the CDR3 reads TGTGCCAGCAAGGAGAGCTCCTACAATGAGCAGTTCTTC.

The rearrangement joins TRBV7-2 to TRBJ2-7, with D possibly being TRBD2 (5 bases). CDR3 length: 13 amino acids. Germline V gene lookup returns CDR1 SGHTA and CDR2 FQGNSA. The V end lost 4 bases, the J end lost 2 bases, and 9 bases lay between the germline ends. CDR3: CASSSTAAYEQYF. CDR3 sequence (DNA): TGTGCCAGCAGCTCCACAGCGGCCTACGAGCAGTACTTC.

CDR3 sequence reads: CASSPGSFDYGYTF. The CDR3, as DNA: TGTGCCAGCAGCCCAGGGTCCTTCGACTATGGCTACACCTTC. The gene calls are TRBV12-3 or TRBV12-4 and TRBJ1-2, with D perhaps matching TRBD1 (5 bases). Trimming took 6 bases from V and 3 from J, leaving 14 bases between them. The CDR3 runs to 14 residues.

This clonotype occurred many times. The genes are TRBV12-3 or TRBV12-4 and TRBJ2-1; 7 nucleotides align to TRBD2. Trimming at V came to 5 bases and at J to 8 bases, leaving 18 bases not matched to a gene. The CDR3 is made up of 17 amino acids. The CDR3 nucleotides read TGTGCCAGCAGTCGTTCCGTCGTGGCGGGCCGGGGGGATGAGCAGTTCTTC. Translating it yields CASSRSVVAGRGDEQFF.

The genes are TRBV5-3 and TRBJ2-6; the D is unclear. TRBV5-3 is placed among ORFs of uncertain function. The CDR3 is made up of 14 amino acids. V lost 8 bases, J lost 0 bases, and 9 bases lay in between. The CDR3, as DNA: TGTGCCAGCCGACCCATCTCTGGGGCCAACGTCCTGACTTTC. Residues: CASRPISGANVLTF.

This clonotype turned up a few times. The V call is TRBV7-4, the J call TRBJ1-3, with 10 bases matching TRBD1. The CDR3 has 15 amino acids. Per the germline V gene, CDR1 is SGHVT and CDR2 is SQSDAQ. V was clipped by 4 bases and J by 7 bases; unmatched bases: 7. For the CDR3, the DNA is TGTGCCAGCAGCTCGGGACAGGGGTTTGGGAACACCATATATTTT. It translates to CASSSGQGFGNTIYF.

This clonotype was counted only a few times. This chain connects TRBV20-1 to TRBJ2-1; maybe TRBD2 (6 bases). This CDR3 has 11 residues. Trimming stripped 3 bases from V and 6 bases from J, with 6 bases between. Germline CDR1 is DFQATT and CDR2 is SNEGSKA (reference sequence). This CDR3 is CSASGSNEQFF. In nucleotides, the CDR3 is TGCAGTGCTAGCGGGAGCAATGAGCAGTTCTTC.

In its sample, this clonotype was seen a few times. V usage is TRBV7-6 and J usage is TRBJ2-5; D might be TRBD2 (7 bases). Trimming took 4 bases from V and 5 from J, leaving 11 bases between them. CDR1 is SGHVS, CDR2 FNYEAQ, per germline. This CDR3 spans 13 amino acids. The CDR3 coding sequence is TGTGCCAGCAGCTCGGAGGGGGGGGAGACCCAGTACTTC. It codes for CASSSEGGETQYF.

The CDR3 loop reads CASSFSGFNEKLFF. The CDR3 DNA reads as TGTGCCAGCAGTTTTTCCGGGTTTAATGAAAAACTGTTTTTT. The chain joins TRBV12-3 or TRBV12-4 to TRBJ1-4, with D hard to call. V was cut by 3 bases and J by 4 bases, with 9 bases left in between. The CDR3 runs to 14 residues.

The V and J genes are TRBV11-2 and TRBJ2-5, with TRBD2 matching over 7 bases. Germline-derived CDR1 and CDR2 are SGHAT and FQNNGV. This CDR3 comprises 15 residues. J lost 4 bases, V lost 0 bases, and 5 bases had no gene match. CDR3 sequence: CASSLEEGRGETQYF. In nucleotides, the CDR3 is TGTGCCAGCAGCTTAGAAGAGGGGAGGGGAGAGACCCAGTACTTC.

This clonotype was observed at least ten times. The chain couples TRBV7-2 to TRBJ2-1; 7 positions agree with TRBD2. The CDR3 spans 20 residues. The ends lost 5 bases at V and 1 base at J; junction bases unmatched: 20. Germline V gene sequence: CDR1 SGHTA, CDR2 FQGNSA. The CDR3 DNA is TGTGCCAGCAGCGTCGGGCCGACTAGCCCCTATATGGAGTCCTACAATGAGCAGTTCTTC. It translates to CASSVGPTSPYMESYNEQFF.

This clonotype was seen a few times. This chain joins TRBV20-1 and TRBJ1-1; D is uncertain. Germline CDR1 DFQATT, CDR2 SNEGSKA (reference sequence). CDR3 length: 12 residues. V was pared by 6 bases and J by 4 bases, with 12 bases between. The CDR3 DNA sequence: TGCAGTGCGGACTCTCCTACCACTGAAGCTTTCTTT. Its translation is CSADSPTTEAFF.

DNA for the CDR3: TGCAGTGCTAGAGTTAATGCCGGGACAGGGGGAAGAGATACGCAGTATTTT. Protein product: CSARVNAGTGGRDTQYF. The chain recombines TRBV20-1 with TRBJ2-3; TRBD1 matches at 11 bases. V was pared by 1 base and J by 5 bases, with 11 bases of the junction left unmatched. CDR3 length equals 17 residues. Germline V gives CDR1 DFQATT, CDR2 SNEGSKA (reference sequence).

This clonotype came up a few times. The rearrangement links TRBV5-4 to TRBJ1-2; D perhaps matches TRBD1 (5 bases). This CDR3 contains 13 residues. Germline V gives CDR1 SGHNT, CDR2 YYREEE (reference sequence). V was shortened by 5 bases and J by 7 bases, with 15 bases between the two germline ends. This CDR3 is CASRGRSGGGYTF. CDR3 coding DNA: TGTGCCAGCAGAGGGCGGTCCGGGGGTGGCTACACCTTC.

The rearrangement uses TRBV2 and TRBJ2-3, with D maybe TRBD1 (5 bases). Germline V gene sequence: CDR1 SNHLY, CDR2 FYNNEI. Trimming left V 7 bases short and J 5 bases short, with 13 bases between. The CDR3 totals 13 residues. The CDR3 region has the DNA TGTGCCAGCACGTTTGGCAGGGTAGATACGCAGTATTTT. This codes for CASTFGRVDTQYF.

DNA of the CDR3: TGTGCCACCAGAAGAAACGGAGACACTGAAGCTTTCTTT. Protein product: CATRRNGDTEAFF. The rearrangement joins TRBV6-5 to TRBJ1-1; no clear D gene. Germline V gene data show CDR1 as MNHEY and CDR2 as SVGAGI. The CDR3 is 13 residues long. V was pared by 10 bases and J by 3 bases, with 15 bases between.